One and the same sample provided the 9 T cell receptor beta chains below, sequenced in a study of shared clonotypes between healthy human individuals. Generated by immunoSEQ multiplex PCR, the TCRdb table keeps only in-frame clones and is missing some. Here the sample spans approximately 720,000 clones, roughly nine tenths being singletons. Naivety among CD8 cells was defined by CD45RO negativity and positive CCR7 selection, thereby excluding terminally differentiated effector memory CD45RA+ cells. The sequenced material came from naive CD8+ T cells sorted from blood. The source is a man aged 30-40 years in good health.

The rearrangement joins TRBV6-8 to TRBJ2-2; D is undetermined. V dropped 7 bases and J dropped 1 base, with 10 bases sitting between them. The germline CDR1 and CDR2 sequences are MNHGY and SAAAGT. The CDR3 runs to 14 residues. CDR3 region: CASIKARNTGELFF. In DNA form, the CDR3 reads TGTGCCAGCATTAAGGCTAGGAACACCGGGGAGCTGTTTTTT.

The CDR3 sequence is CASSPRRGDRGYNEQFF. Here the CDR3 DNA reads TGTGCCAGCAGCCCGAGACGTGGGGACAGGGGGTACAATGAGCAGTTCTTC. V and J are TRBV9 and TRBJ2-1, with TRBD1 matching over 11 bases. The trim removed 4 bases at V and 4 bases at J, leaving 10 bases unmatched. This CDR3 region has 17 residues. CDR1 is SGDLS and CDR2 is YYNGEE in the germline V gene.

V usage is TRBV27 and J usage is TRBJ2-5; D uncertain. The CDR3 has 13 residues. Trimming removed 5 bases from V and 5 bases from J, with 12 bases in between. The germline V gene has CDR1 MNHEY and CDR2 SMNVEV (reference sequence). CDR3 residues: CASSVYPLETQYF. CDR3 in DNA: TGTGCCAGCAGTGTATACCCCTTGGAGACCCAGTACTTC.

The V gene is TRBV29-1, the J gene TRBJ2-3; TRBD2 might be the D (6 bases). The CDR3 sequence is 16 residues long. Trimming took off 4 bases at V and 4 bases at J, with 21 bases between the two ends. CDR1 and CDR2 from the germline V gene are SQVTM and ANQGSEA. CDR3 region: CSVAAVPTRLADTQYF. The DNA for the CDR3 is TGCAGCGTTGCTGCGGTTCCGACTAGGTTGGCAGATACGCAGTATTTT.

The chain has TRBV4-1 and TRBJ2-3; 9 positions match TRBD2. This CDR3 region has 15 residues. V shed 8 bases, J shed 0 bases, and the junction held 6 bases outside the gene matches. CDR1 MGHRA and CDR2 YSYEKL come from the germline V gene. CDR3 amino acids: CASRLTSGSTDTQYF. CDR3 DNA: TGCGCCAGCCGCCTGACTAGCGGAAGCACAGATACGCAGTATTTT.

The chain is built from TRBV5-1 and TRBJ1-1; D is possibly TRBD1 (6 bases). This CDR3 contains 14 residues. CDR1 SGHRS and CDR2 YFSETQ come from the germline V gene. The ends were cut back, 0 bases at V and 5 bases at J, with 11 bases in the middle. The CDR3, as DNA: TGCGCCAGCAGCTTGGCCGGCAGGGGAACTGAAGCTTTCTTT. Translation: CASSLAGRGTEAFF.

Turning to this clone: Within the sample, other DNA sequences also encode this same CDR3. The V and J genes are TRBV2 and TRBJ1-5; no reliable D call. V lost 4 bases and J lost 0, with 7 bases in between. The CDR3 extends over 14 amino acids. Germline CDR1 and CDR2: SNHLY and FYNNEI. The CDR3 region is CASSVWDSNQPQHF. CDR3 sequence (DNA): TGTGCCAGCAGTGTATGGGATAGCAATCAGCCCCAGCATTTT.

The V gene is TRBV15, the J gene TRBJ1-4, with D possibly TRBD1 on 5 matching bases. The length of the CDR3 is 16 residues. Per the germline V gene, CDR1 is LNHNV and CDR2 is YYDKDF (reference sequence). Trimming cost V 5 bases and J 0 bases, with 13 bases left between them. DNA of the CDR3: TGTGCCACCAGCGGGAGCGACAGTGCAACTAATGAAAAACTGTTTTTT. Protein product: CATSGSDSATNEKLFF.

In regard to this clone: This same CDR3 is encoded by further DNA sequences in the sample. The chain recombines TRBV7-9 with TRBJ2-7; no clear D gene. Germline CDR1 is SEHNR and CDR2 is FQNEAQ (reference sequence). V was pared by 4 bases and J by 0 bases, with 7 bases between. This CDR3 has 13 residues. The CDR3 region is CASSSPSSYEQYF. The CDR3, as DNA: TGTGCCAGCAGCTCCCCTAGCTCCTACGAGCAGTACTTC.